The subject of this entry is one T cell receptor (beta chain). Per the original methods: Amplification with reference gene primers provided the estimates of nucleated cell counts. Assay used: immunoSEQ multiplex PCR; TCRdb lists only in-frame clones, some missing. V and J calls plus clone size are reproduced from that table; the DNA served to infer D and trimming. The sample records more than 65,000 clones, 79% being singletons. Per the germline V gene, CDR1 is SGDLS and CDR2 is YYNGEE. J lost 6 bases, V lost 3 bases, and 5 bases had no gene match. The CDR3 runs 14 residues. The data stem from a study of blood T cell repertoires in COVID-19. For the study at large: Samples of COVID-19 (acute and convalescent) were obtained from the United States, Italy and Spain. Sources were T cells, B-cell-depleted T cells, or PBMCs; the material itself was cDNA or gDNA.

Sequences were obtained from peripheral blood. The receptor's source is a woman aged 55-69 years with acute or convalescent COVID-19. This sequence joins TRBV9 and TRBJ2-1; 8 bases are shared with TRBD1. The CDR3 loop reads CASSAGQGGNEQFF. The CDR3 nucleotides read TGTGCCAGCAGCGCCGGACAGGGAGGCAATGAGCAGTTCTTC.